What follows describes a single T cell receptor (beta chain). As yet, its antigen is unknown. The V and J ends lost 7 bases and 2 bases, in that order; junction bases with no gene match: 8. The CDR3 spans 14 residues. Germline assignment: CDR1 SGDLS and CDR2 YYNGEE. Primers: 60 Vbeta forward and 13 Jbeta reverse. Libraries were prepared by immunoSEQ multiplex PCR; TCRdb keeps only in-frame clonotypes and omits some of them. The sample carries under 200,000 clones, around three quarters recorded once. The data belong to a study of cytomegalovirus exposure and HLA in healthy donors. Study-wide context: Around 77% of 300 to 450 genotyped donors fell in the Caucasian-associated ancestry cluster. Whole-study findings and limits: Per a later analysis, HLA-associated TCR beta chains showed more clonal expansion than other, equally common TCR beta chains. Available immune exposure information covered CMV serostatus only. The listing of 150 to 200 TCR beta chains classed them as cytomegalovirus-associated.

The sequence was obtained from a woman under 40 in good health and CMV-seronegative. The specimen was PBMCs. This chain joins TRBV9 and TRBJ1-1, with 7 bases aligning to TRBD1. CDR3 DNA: TGTGCCAGCGGACGGGGACAGCACAACACTGAAGCTTTCTTT. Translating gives CASGRGQHNTEAFF.